Each of the 21 T cell receptor beta chains below was sequenced from the same sample in a study of Ad26.COV2.S vaccination and SARS-CoV-2 variants. Treatment denoted: around 19 received Ad26.COV2.S at low or high dose, single or two shots; about 5 received placebo; per-sample allocation not given. On day 63 after the first injection, vaccine and placebo recipients gave samples. TCRdb keeps only in-frame clones here, not all; method: immunoSEQ multiplex PCR. The table records over 250,000 clones, approximately 89% of them present only once. The material was peripheral blood, obtained in a trial of Ad26.COV2.S vaccine versus placebo. The receptors were gathered from a person aged 18-65 years who received the Ad26.COV2.S COVID-19 vaccine or a placebo.

The chain carries TRBV5-1 and TRBJ2-1; 9 bases are a match to TRBD2. This CDR3 comprises 19 residues. Germline-derived CDR1 and CDR2 are SGHRS and YFSETQ. Trimming removed 0 bases from V and 0 bases from J; junction bases left unmatched: 10. In DNA, the CDR3 is TGCGCCAGCAGCTTGGTGGCTAGCGGGGACCCTAGCTCCTACAATGAGCAGTTCTTC. This translates into CASSLVASGDPSSYNEQFF.

The rearrangement joins TRBV4-1 to TRBJ2-7; no reliable D call. This CDR3 contains 13 residues. In germline, CDR1 is MGHRA, CDR2 YSYEKL. V gave up 0 bases and J gave up 7 bases, with 10 bases separating them. CDR3 residues: CASSQEAPPEQYF. DNA for the CDR3: TGCGCCAGCAGCCAAGAAGCGCCCCCTGAGCAGTACTTC.

The V gene is TRBV7-9, the J gene TRBJ1-2, with D hard to call. The germline CDR1 and CDR2 sequences are SEHNR and FQNEAQ (reference sequence). Trimming took 1 base from V and 8 from J, leaving 14 bases between them. The length of the CDR3 is 14 residues. CDR3 amino acids: CASSLVESPYGYTF. The CDR3 DNA sequence: TGTGCCAGCAGCTTAGTAGAGAGCCCGTACGGCTACACCTTC.

The chain combines TRBV19 with TRBJ1-2; D is unresolved. The CDR3 loop spans 14 amino acids. Between the trimmed V and J ends, which lost 0 bases and 3 bases, there was a span of 8 bases. Germline CDR1 and CDR2: LNHDA and SQIVND (reference sequence). The CDR3 here is CASSIDQDYYGYTF. For the CDR3, the DNA is TGTGCCAGTAGTATAGATCAGGACTACTATGGCTACACCTTC.

The chain combines TRBV5-1 with TRBJ2-3; D possibly corresponds to TRBD1 (6 bases). Germline V gene data show CDR1 as SGHRS and CDR2 as YFSETQ. The CDR3 contains 13 residues. With 3 bases removed from V and 3 bases from J, the gap between germline ends came to 8 bases. This CDR3 reads CASSYTGTDTQYF. The CDR3 DNA reads TGCGCCAGCAGCTATACAGGGACAGATACGCAGTATTTT.

The CDR3 DNA reads TGTGCCAGCACTCCCCCGCCTGCGGGGGGGCGAGGGGAGACCCAGTACTTC. Residues: CASTPPPAGGRGETQYF. V gene TRBV7-8 combines with J gene TRBJ2-5; 9 bases map to TRBD2. Losses at the gene ends were 7 bases for V and 5 bases for J; bases not matched to a gene: 17. Germline V gene data show CDR1 as SGHVS and CDR2 as FQNEAQ. This CDR3 is built from 17 residues.

J is TRBJ1-5 and V is TRBV5-6; D gene ambiguous. Germline V gene data show CDR1 as SGHDT and CDR2 as YYEEEE. The CDR3 is 15 amino acids. Trimming took 1 base from V and 4 from J, leaving 12 bases between them. The CDR3 protein is CASSLSRDPNQPQHF. CDR3 DNA sequence: TGTGCCAGCAGCTTGAGCAGAGACCCTAATCAGCCCCAGCATTTT.

The chain recombines TRBV2 with TRBJ2-1; TRBD2 agrees at 11 bases. From germline, CDR1 is SNHLY and CDR2 FYNNEI. V lost 5 bases to trimming and J lost 6 bases; unmatched junction nucleotides: 6. The CDR3 has 15 amino acids. DNA for the CDR3: TGTGCCAGCAGTCAACTAGCGGGGGTCATCAATGAGCAGTTCTTC. Amino acid sequence: CASSQLAGVINEQFF.

The V call is TRBV30, the J call TRBJ1-1, with 9 nucleotides matching TRBD1. The CDR3 spans 13 residues. In germline, CDR1 is GTSNPN, CDR2 SVGIG (reference sequence). The J segment lost 2 bases and the V segment lost 4 bases, leaving 2 bases of the junction unmatched. The CDR3 DNA reads as TGTGCCTGGACGGACAGGGGCAACACTGAAGCTTTCTTT. This codes for CAWTDRGNTEAFF.

The chain joins TRBV15 to TRBJ1-3; D is perhaps TRBD1 (6 bases). The V end lost 6 bases, the J end lost 4 bases, and 13 bases lay between the germline ends. Germline loops: CDR1 LNHNV, CDR2 YYDKDF (reference sequence). CDR3 length equals 14 residues. CDR3 DNA sequence: TGTGCCACCAGACCGACAGGTCTGGGAAACACCATATATTTT. It is translated as CATRPTGLGNTIYF. Full variable domain (missing parts from reference TRBV15 and TRBJ1-3): DAMVIQNPRYQVTQFGKPVTLSCSQTLNHNVMYWYQQKSSQAPKLLFHYYDKDFNNEADTPDNFQSRRPNTSFCFLDIRSPGLGDTAMYLCATRPTGLGNTIYFGEGSWLTVV.

This rearrangement joins TRBV10-2 to TRBJ1-2, with D perhaps TRBD1 (6 bases). The CDR3 runs 14 residues. Germline V gene sequence: CDR1 WSHSY, CDR2 SAAADI. V was cut by 5 bases and J by 5 bases, with 15 bases left in between. DNA of the CDR3: TGCGCCAGCAGTTACACAGGGCTCAATTATGGCTACACCTTC. This gives the protein CASSYTGLNYGYTF.

The chain links TRBV6-2 or TRBV6-3 to TRBJ2-2; D uncertain. CDR1 is MNHEY and CDR2 is SVGEGT in the germline V gene. V dropped 2 bases and J dropped 6 bases, with 10 bases sitting between them. CDR3 size: 14 residues. The CDR3 is CASSYPVAPGELFF. The CDR3 DNA follows: TGTGCCAGCAGTTACCCGGTGGCCCCCGGGGAGCTGTTTTTT.

The chain employs TRBV18 and TRBJ2-2; D gene uncertain. Deletions cut 2 bases from V and 0 bases from J, with 4 bases between. This CDR3 comprises 14 residues. Per the germline V gene, CDR1 is KGHSH and CDR2 is LQKENI. CDR3 protein: CASSPETNTGELFF. CDR3 DNA: TGTGCCAGCTCACCAGAAACGAACACCGGGGAGCTGTTTTTT.

The V gene is TRBV12-3 or TRBV12-4, the J gene TRBJ1-2; no firm D call. The CDR3 loop spans 12 amino acids. V was clipped by 3 bases and J by 1 base, with 3 bases between them. CDR3 sequence: CASSLGNYGYTF. DNA for the CDR3: TGTGCCAGCAGTTTGGGTAACTATGGCTACACCTTC.

The chain recombines TRBV21-1 with TRBJ2-1; the D segment call TRBD2 is taken from the table without a DNA check. TRBV21-1 is termed a pseudogene. The CDR3 sequence is 11 residues long. The CDR3 sequence is CASKAAGEQFF. The DNA for the CDR3 is TGTGCCAGCAAAGCGGCCGGTGAGCAGTTCTTC.

This clone has only one observation. This chain uses TRBV10-2 with TRBJ2-1; D gene uncertain. V was clipped by 0 bases and J by 3 bases, with 0 bases between them. The CDR3 spans 12 residues. Germline CDR1 and CDR2: WSHSY and SAAADI. The CDR3 region has the DNA TGCGCCAGCAGTGAGTCCTACAATGAGCAGTTCTTC. The encoded protein is CASSESYNEQFF.

The chain couples TRBV5-6 to TRBJ2-2; 9 bases map to TRBD1. V lost 3 bases, J lost 4 bases, and 10 bases stayed unmatched. This CDR3 has 17 residues. Germline loops: CDR1 SGHDT, CDR2 YYEEEE. CDR3 nucleotide sequence: TGTGCCAGCAGCTGGTACGGGGACAGGGTGACCACCGGGGAGCTGTTTTTT. This codes for CASSWYGDRVTTGELFF.

V gene TRBV11-3 combines with J gene TRBJ1-4; unclear D gene. CDR1 and CDR2 from the germline V gene are SGHNT and YENEEA. This CDR3 has 13 residues. Trimming left V 1 base short and J 6 bases short, with 6 bases between. CDR3 in DNA: TGTGCCAGCAGCTTAGGACGGGATGAAAAACTGTTTTTT. This gives the protein CASSLGRDEKLFF.

The chain recombines TRBV24-1 with TRBJ2-1; 9 nucleotides match TRBD1. The CDR3 has 15 residues. Germline V CDR1 and CDR2: KGHDR, SFDVKD. The trim removed 3 bases at V and 7 bases at J, leaving 6 bases unmatched. CDR3 residues: CATSDPGTGNNEQFF. CDR3 coding DNA: TGTGCCACCAGTGATCCGGGGACAGGGAATAATGAGCAGTTCTTC.

The genes are TRBV2 and TRBJ1-1; D gene unclear. V lost 2 bases, J lost 1 base, and 14 bases lay in between. CDR1 is SNHLY, CDR2 FYNNEI, per germline. CDR3 length: 16 residues. This CDR3 reads CASSESSQDPNTEAFF. CDR3 coding DNA: TGTGCCAGCAGTGAATCTAGTCAGGACCCGAACACTGAAGCTTTCTTT. Based on the CDR3 plus reference TRBV2 and TRBJ1-1, the full variable domain is EPEVTQTPSHQVTQMGQEVILRCVPISNHLYFYWYRQILGQKVEFLVSFYNNEISEKSEIFDDQFSVERPDGSNFTLKIRSTKLEDSAMYFCASSESSQDPNTEAFFGQGTRLTVV.

V and J are TRBV5-1 and TRBJ1-6, with 9 bases that match TRBD1. The CDR3 extends over 15 amino acids. With 3 bases clipped from V and 4 bases from J, the junction kept 2 bases outside the gene matches. The germline V gene has CDR1 SGHRS and CDR2 YFSETQ. For the CDR3, the DNA is TGCGCCAGCAGCTCGGACAGGGGATATAATTCACCCCTCCACTTT. Translating it yields CASSSDRGYNSPLHF.